This is a list of T cell receptor beta chains from one sample in a study of blood T cell repertoires in COVID-19. Clones were read by immunoSEQ multiplex PCR, and TCRdb kept only the in-frame ones, dropping some. The repertoire has around 200,000 clones, approximately 84% of them found once; the top ten carry roughly 4.2%. Sequencing was done on a sample of peripheral blood. The receptors derive from a man over 45 with acute or convalescent COVID-19. The CDR3 runs from the conserved cysteine through the conserved F or W. Each record gives: CDR3 DNA, CDR3 protein, D gene, V gene, J gene, clone size. A D gene is named only where the DNA matches it firmly. Clone size is given for some rows only: seen once, a few or many times, or a class if the clone is expanded.

TGTGCCAGCAGCCAAGCTAGCGGGAACAATGAGCAGTTCTTC	CASSQASGNNEQFF	TRBD2	TRBV3-1/TRBV3-2	TRBJ2-1	-
TGTGCCAGCTCACCTGTGGGACAGGACTATGGCTACACCTTC	CASSPVGQDYGYTF	TRBD1	TRBV18	TRBJ1-2	-
TGTGCCAGCTCACCCCAGGGGGTTTTGGAAATGAACACTGAAGCTTTCTTT	CASSPQGVLEMNTEAFF	TRBD1	TRBV18	TRBJ1-1	-
TGTGCCAGCAGTCAGGGCAGGGTTTACGAGCAGTACTTC	CASSQGRVYEQYF	-	TRBV6-5	TRBJ2-7	-
TGTGCCAGCAGTGAAGCGCAGCGCATTGAAGCTTTCTTT	CASSEAQRIEAFF	-	TRBV2	TRBJ1-1	-
TGTGCCAGCAGCCCCAGCAACCGGGACAGGGGCCACGAGCAGTACTTC	CASSPSNRDRGHEQYF	TRBD1	TRBV11-1	TRBJ2-7	-
TGTGCCAGCAGCCAAGGGGCGAGTGGCAATCAGCCCCAGCATTTT	CASSQGASGNQPQHF	-	TRBV3-1/TRBV3-2	TRBJ1-5	-
TGTGCCAGCAGCCGCGACAGGGCCCGCGCTCTTAATGAAAAACTGTTTTTT	CASSRDRARALNEKLFF	TRBD1	TRBV6-2/TRBV6-3	TRBJ1-4	once
TGTGCCAGCAGCGGACAGCTCACAGATACGCAGTATTTT	CASSGQLTDTQYF	-	TRBV28	TRBJ2-3	-
TGTGCCAGCAGTTACTCGAGCGGTCCAGATACGCAGTATTTT	CASSYSSGPDTQYF	-	TRBV6-5	TRBJ2-3	-
TGTGCCTGGAGTACTCGGAACATTCAGTACTTC	CAWSTRNIQYF	-	TRBV30	TRBJ2-4	-
TGTGCCAGCAGTCCGCGGGGCGGAAACTATGGCTACACCTTC	CASSPRGGNYGYTF	-	TRBV27	TRBJ1-2	-
TGTGCCAGCAGCCCCCGAGGGTTGGGTGTCACCGGGGAGCTGTTTTTT	CASSPRGLGVTGELFF	-	TRBV11-3	TRBJ2-2	-
TGTGCCAGCTCACCAATCTCGGGCAATCAGCCCCAGCATTTT	CASSPISGNQPQHF	-	TRBV18	TRBJ1-5	-
TGTGCCAGCAGATATGACAGGAATGAAGCTTTCTTT	CASRYDRNEAFF	-	TRBV5-4	TRBJ1-1	-
TGTGCCAGCAGCTTGAACAGGGGGAACACTGAAGCTTTCTTT	CASSLNRGNTEAFF	TRBD1	TRBV13	TRBJ1-1	-
TGTGCCAGCAGCCTTGGGACAGGGAGCTACACCTTC	CASSLGTGSYTF	TRBD1	TRBV5-8	TRBJ1-2	-
TGTGCCAGCAGCCCGTCAGTCGGGAGGGAAGGCTACACCTTC	CASSPSVGREGYTF	-	TRBV16	TRBJ1-2	-
TGTGCCAGCAGCCAAATGTCAAGAGTGAACACTGAAGCTTTCTTT	CASSQMSRVNTEAFF	-	TRBV3-1/TRBV3-2	TRBJ1-1	-
TGTGCCAGCAGTTACTCCCCGGACAGATCCAATCAGCCCCAGCATTTT	CASSYSPDRSNQPQHF	-	TRBV6-2/TRBV6-3	TRBJ1-5	-
TGTGCCAGCAGTTTACGGCAGGGACTTCAGCCCCAGCATTTT	CASSLRQGLQPQHF	-	TRBV27	TRBJ1-5	-
TGTGCCAGCAGCTCGGACTCCACGGGGGAAAAACTGTTTTTT	CASSSDSTGEKLFF	-	TRBV7-9	TRBJ1-4	once
TGTGCCAGCATGAGGACAGGGGCGGTCGGTGGCTACACCTTC	CASMRTGAVGGYTF	TRBD1	TRBV2	TRBJ1-2	-
TGTGCCAGCAGTTACTCGGCAGGGAACTGGAATTCACCCCTCCACTTT	CASSYSAGNWNSPLHF	-	TRBV6-6	TRBJ1-6	-
TGTGCCTGGAGTGTACGGCAGACAGGATATGGCTACACCTTC	CAWSVRQTGYGYTF	-	TRBV30	TRBJ1-2	-
TGCGCCAGCAGCTTTACCGGACAGGGGGCAGGACGTGAAACTGAAGCTTTCTTT	CASSFTGQGAGRETEAFF	TRBD1	TRBV5-1	TRBJ1-1	-
TGTGCCAGCAGCGTAGCAGGCTCTGGAAACACCATATATTTT	CASSVAGSGNTIYF	-	TRBV9	TRBJ1-3	-
TGCGCCAGCAGTCAGGGGGATACGCAGTATTTT	CASSQGDTQYF	-	TRBV10-2	TRBJ2-3	-
TGCGCCAGCAGTGATGGGCTTTTGTCCTACAATGAGCAGTTCTTC	CASSDGLLSYNEQFF	-	TRBV10-1	TRBJ2-1	-
TGTGCCAGTAGTGGGACAGGGAGGGCCTGGGCTTTCTTT	CASSGTGRAWAFF	TRBD1	TRBV19	TRBJ1-1	-
TGTGCCAGCAGTTACGAGGGACAGGGCAATTCACCCCTCCACTTT	CASSYEGQGNSPLHF	TRBD1	TRBV6-5	TRBJ1-6	-
TGCAGCGTTGAACTTTATCAGGGGACCTATGGCTACACCTTC	CSVELYQGTYGYTF	-	TRBV29-1	TRBJ1-2	once
TGCGCCAGCAGCCCGACCGGGATTAACACAGATACGCAGTATTTT	CASSPTGINTDTQYF	-	TRBV5-1	TRBJ2-3	-
TGTGCCATCAGTAGGGAGGAGAACACTGAAGCTTTCTTT	CAISREENTEAFF	-	TRBV10-3	TRBJ1-1	-
TGTGCCAGCAGTGAGATAACTCCAGATACGCAGTATTTT	CASSEITPDTQYF	-	TRBV2	TRBJ2-3	-
TGTGCCAGCAGAGGACAGGGACTCTATGGCTACACCTTC	CASRGQGLYGYTF	TRBD1	TRBV28	TRBJ1-2	-
TGTGCCGCGGTACAGGGGGTGCAGTACTTC	CAAVQGVQYF	TRBD1	TRBV19	TRBJ2-7	-
TGTGCCAGCAGTTTATACCTCAGGGGCTCGGGGACTGAAGCTTTCTTT	CASSLYLRGSGTEAFF	-	TRBV27	TRBJ1-1	-
TGTGCCAGCCAGGAGGGAGAGACCCAGTACTTC	CASQEGETQYF	-	TRBV2	TRBJ2-5	-
TGTGCCAGTAGTTTTTCCAACTCTGGAAACACCATATATTTT	CASSFSNSGNTIYF	-	TRBV19	TRBJ1-3	-
TGTGCCAGCAGCCAAGATCGGACTGCGGGACAGGGAAGCACAGATACGCAGTATTTT	CASSQDRTAGQGSTDTQYF	TRBD1	TRBV4-2	TRBJ2-3	-
TGTGCCAGCAGTTTGAGGGTGGACACTGAAGCTTTCTTT	CASSLRVDTEAFF	-	TRBV12-3/TRBV12-4	TRBJ1-1	-